This is a list of T cell receptor beta chains from one sample in a study of cytomegalovirus exposure and HLA in healthy donors. Clones were read by immunoSEQ multiplex PCR, and TCRdb kept only the in-frame ones, dropping some. The sample has fewer than 250,000 clones, around 85% seen once; the top ten hold about 1.8%. Sequencing used PBMCs. These receptors all come from a young man in good health and CMV-seronegative. CDR3s include the opening cysteine and the closing phenylalanine or tryptophan. A D gene is named only where the DNA matches it firmly. For some rows the clone size is stated as once, few or many, or as a class when expanded; others skip it.

>NA|TRBV7-2|TRBJ2-7|NA
TGTGCCAGCAGCACCCTGGGTTGGACTAGGGGGTCCTACGAGCAGTACTTC
CASSTLGWTRGSYEQYF
>NA|TRBV4-2|TRBJ2-3|NA
TGTGCCAGCAGCAACAATCGGCGACACACAGATACGCAGTATTTT
CASSNNRRHTDTQYF
>NA|TRBV4-3|TRBJ2-4|NA
TGCGCCAGCAGCCAAGATCAGGGGTTGAGGTACTTC
CASSQDQGLRYF
>NA|TRBV11-2|TRBJ2-5|NA
TGTGCCAGCAGACTTAGAACTGAGACCCAGTACTTC
CASRLRTETQYF
>NA|TRBV7-8|TRBJ2-6|TRBD1
TGTGCCAGCAGCTTTTACAGGGGATCGTTCTCTGGGGCCAACGTCCTGACTTTC
CASSFYRGSFSGANVLTF
>once|TRBV11-2|TRBJ2-7|NA
TGTGCCAGCAGCTTAGAGTCAGGGCCATACGAGCAGTACTTC
CASSLESGPYEQYF
>NA|TRBV7-9|TRBJ2-1|NA
TGTGCCAGCAGCTTAGCTCTATCGCTCTACAATGAGCAGTTCTTC
CASSLALSLYNEQFF
>NA|TRBV5-1|TRBJ2-1|TRBD2
TGCGCCAGCAGCCCGGGAGCGGGAGACTACAATGAGCAGTTCTTC
CASSPGAGDYNEQFF
>NA|TRBV4-3|TRBJ1-5|NA
TGCGCCAGCAGCCAAGATACGGCGGGGAATCAGCCCCAGCATTTT
CASSQDTAGNQPQHF
>NA|TRBV9|TRBJ2-7|TRBD2
TGTGCCAGCAGCGTAGGTCGGGAGGGAGAGCAGTACTTC
CASSVGREGEQYF
>NA|TRBV7-2|TRBJ2-5|TRBD1
TGTGCCAGCAGCTCCCAAGTTGTGACAGGGGGCCGAGAGACCCAGTACTTC
CASSSQVVTGGRETQYF
>NA|TRBV7-2|TRBJ2-3|TRBD2
TGTGCCAGCAGCTTAGGGCTAGCGGGTACCACAGATACGCAGTATTTT
CASSLGLAGTTDTQYF
>NA|TRBV11-2|TRBJ2-5|NA
TGTGCCAGCAGCCGCGGGGTTCAAGAGACCCAGTACTTC
CASSRGVQETQYF
>once|TRBV7-2|TRBJ2-7|TRBD1
TGTGCCAGCAGCCAGGGACAGGGGAAAATGGAGCAGTACTTC
CASSQGQGKMEQYF
>NA|TRBV29-1|TRBJ2-7|NA
TGCAGCGTTGAAGAATCGGGTTGGAACAGGGGGGGTTACGAGCAGTACTTC
CSVEESGWNRGGYEQYF
>NA|TRBV5-1|TRBJ2-1|NA
TGCGCCAGCAGCCCCGGCCGGGTGAGCTCCTACAATGAGCAGTTCTTC
CASSPGRVSSYNEQFF
>NA|TRBV11-3|TRBJ1-1|TRBD1
TGTGCCAGCAGCCGGGGACAGGGGCGGGACACTGAAGCTTTCTTT
CASSRGQGRDTEAFF
>NA|TRBV6-5|TRBJ1-2|NA
TGTGCCAGCCGTCAGACTGCCTCCTTCAACTATGGCTACACCTTC
CASRQTASFNYGYTF
>NA|TRBV18|TRBJ2-7|NA
TGTGCCAGCTCACCTCAGGGGTCGACCTACGAGCAGTACTTC
CASSPQGSTYEQYF
>NA|TRBV7-2|TRBJ2-7|TRBD1
TGTGCCAGCAGCCCAGGGGGACAGGGGGCTTACGAGCAGTACTTC
CASSPGGQGAYEQYF
>NA|TRBV4-1|TRBJ1-2|NA
TGCGCCAGCAGCCAAGATGGGAGGGGTCAGATCGACTATGGCTACACCTTC
CASSQDGRGQIDYGYTF
>NA|TRBV5-1|TRBJ2-5|TRBD1
TGCGCCAGCAGTCAAAACAGGGGATTACAAGAGACCCAGTACTTC
CASSQNRGLQETQYF
>NA|TRBV7-9|TRBJ1-5|TRBD1
TGTTCCAGCAGCTTTGGGACAGGCCCACAGAATCAGCCCCAGCATTTT
CSSSFGTGPQNQPQHF